This TCR beta chain was identified in a study of identical twins. Notes on the study in general: Abundant cord blood beta clonotypes carried fewer insertions; memory repertoires showed none.

TCRdb reprocessed the 5' RACE reads with MiXCR, giving one entry per CDR3 protein. The sample contains about 450,000 distinct CDR3 sequences, less than 20% of which appear only once. CDR1 and CDR2 (germline): DFQATT, SNEGSKA (reference sequence). This CDR3 spans 15 amino acids. V dropped 4 bases and J dropped 4; count of bases not matched to a gene: 6. Remarks on this clonotype: Its target is unknown.

Sequenced: naive T cells sorted from blood. The receptor was derived from a man over 45 in good health. This chain uses TRBV20-1 with TRBJ2-5, with 13 nucleotides matching TRBD2. The CDR3 region has the DNA TGCAGTGCTACAGGACTAGCGGGAGTCGGAGAGACCCAGTACTTC. Its translation: CSATGLAGVGETQYF.